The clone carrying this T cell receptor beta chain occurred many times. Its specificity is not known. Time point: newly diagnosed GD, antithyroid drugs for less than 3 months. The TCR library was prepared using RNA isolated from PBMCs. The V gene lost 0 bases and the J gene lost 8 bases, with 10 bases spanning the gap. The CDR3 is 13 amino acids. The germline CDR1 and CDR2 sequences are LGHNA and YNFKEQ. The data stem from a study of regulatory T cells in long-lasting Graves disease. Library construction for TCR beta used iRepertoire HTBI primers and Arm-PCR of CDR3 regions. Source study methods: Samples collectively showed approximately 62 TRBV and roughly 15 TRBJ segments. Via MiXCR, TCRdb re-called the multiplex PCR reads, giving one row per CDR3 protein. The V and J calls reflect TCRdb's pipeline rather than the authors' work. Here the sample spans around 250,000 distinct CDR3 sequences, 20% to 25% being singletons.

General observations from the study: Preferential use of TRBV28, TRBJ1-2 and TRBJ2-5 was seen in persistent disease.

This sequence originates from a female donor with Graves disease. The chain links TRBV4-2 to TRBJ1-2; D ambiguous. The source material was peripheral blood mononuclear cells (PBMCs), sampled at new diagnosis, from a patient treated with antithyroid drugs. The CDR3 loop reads CASSQEAGGGYTF. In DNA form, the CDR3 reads TGTGCCAGCAGCCAAGAGGCAGGTGGAGGCTACACCTTC.